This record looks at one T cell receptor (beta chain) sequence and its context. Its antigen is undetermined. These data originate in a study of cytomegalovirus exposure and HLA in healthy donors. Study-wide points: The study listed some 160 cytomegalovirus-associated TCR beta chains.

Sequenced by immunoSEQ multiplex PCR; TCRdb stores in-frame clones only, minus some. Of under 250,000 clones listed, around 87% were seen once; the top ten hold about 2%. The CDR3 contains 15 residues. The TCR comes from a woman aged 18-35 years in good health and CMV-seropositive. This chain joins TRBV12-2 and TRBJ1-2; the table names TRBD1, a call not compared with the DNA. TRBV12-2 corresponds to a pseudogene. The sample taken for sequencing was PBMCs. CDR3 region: CASRLADRPNYGYTF. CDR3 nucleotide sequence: TGTGCAAGTCGCTTAGCCGACAGACCAAACTATGGCTACACCTTC.